This T cell receptor beta chain emerged from a study of early T cells in non-severe SARS-CoV-2 infection. One entry per CDR3 protein results from TCRdb running MiXCR on the 5' RACE reads. This sample has tens of thousands of distinct CDR3 sequences, with under 15% found just once. The table lists this clonotype with many counts. V lost 0 bases and J 7 bases, leaving 14 bases between the germline ends. This CDR3 spans 15 amino acids. Germline values: CDR1 SGDLS, CDR2 YYNGEE. This chain joins TRBV9 and TRBJ2-1, with D maybe TRBD2 (6 bases). The material sequenced was whole blood. This clonotype was sampled from an adult who was a healthcare worker with PCR-confirmed SARS-CoV-2 infection or an uninfected control (not recorded which). CDR3 nucleotides: TGTGCCAGCAGCGTAGCTGGAGGGCCACGGAATGAGCAGTTCTTC. It specifies CASSVAGGPRNEQFF. Combining the CDR3 with reference TRBV9 and TRBJ2-1 gives the whole variable domain DSGVTQTPKHLITATGQRVTLRCSPRSGDLSVYWYQQSLDQGLQFLIQYYNGEERAKGNILERFSAQQFPDLHSELNLSSLELGDSALYFCASSVAGGPRNEQFFGPGTRLTVL.